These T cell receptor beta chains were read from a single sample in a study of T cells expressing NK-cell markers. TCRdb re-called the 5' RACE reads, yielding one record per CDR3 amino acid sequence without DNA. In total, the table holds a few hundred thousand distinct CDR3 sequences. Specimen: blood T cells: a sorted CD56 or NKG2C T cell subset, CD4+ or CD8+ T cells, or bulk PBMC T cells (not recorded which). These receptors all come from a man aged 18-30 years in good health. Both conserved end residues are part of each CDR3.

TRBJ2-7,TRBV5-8,CASTQLSGYEQYF
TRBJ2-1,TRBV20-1,CSASTGLANEQFF
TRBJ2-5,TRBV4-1,CASSPTLGREETQYF
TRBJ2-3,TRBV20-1,CSARLAGGHHTQYF
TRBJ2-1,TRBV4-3,CASSQPGQGLYNEQFF
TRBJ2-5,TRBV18,CASSPVSGEETQYF
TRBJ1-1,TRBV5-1,CASSLEGGEVTEAFF
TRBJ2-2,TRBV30,CARAGNTGELFF
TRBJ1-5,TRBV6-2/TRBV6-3,CASRPGTLRNQPQHF
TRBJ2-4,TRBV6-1,CASSRGQAGDIQYF
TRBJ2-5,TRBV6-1,CASSKKQGGETQYF
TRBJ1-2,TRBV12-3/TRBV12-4,CASRVQGDFYGYTF
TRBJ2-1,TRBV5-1,CASSTSGTSVYNEQFF
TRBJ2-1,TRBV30,CAWSIGSSYNEQFF
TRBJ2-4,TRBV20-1,CSATEVAKNIQYF
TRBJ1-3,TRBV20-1,CSARRATGNTIYF
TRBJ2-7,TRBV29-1,CSVASSLYEQYF
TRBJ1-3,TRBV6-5,CASSQWKSGNTIYF
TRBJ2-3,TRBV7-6,CASSLGPRARQREDTQYF
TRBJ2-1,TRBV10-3,CAISSGLAVYNEQFF
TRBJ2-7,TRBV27,CAGERGSAHFYEQYF
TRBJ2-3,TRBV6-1,CATLPSVYTDTQYF
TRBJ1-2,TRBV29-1,CSVGWGTRGYTF
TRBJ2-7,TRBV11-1,CASSSRLATNHPSYEQYF
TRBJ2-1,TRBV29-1,CSHLSGQQPGEGGNEQFF
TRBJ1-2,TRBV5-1,CASSSDREGYGYTF
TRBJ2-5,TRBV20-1,CSALDWSETQYF
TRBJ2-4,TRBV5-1,CASSLGLRDIQYF
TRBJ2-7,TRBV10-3,CAIRGAGGPNEQYF
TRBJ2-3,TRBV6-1,CASKKGGADTQYF
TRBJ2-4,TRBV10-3,CAISGVAKNIQYF
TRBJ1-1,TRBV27,CASSLWQEAFF
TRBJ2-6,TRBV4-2,CASSQGLAGANGANVLTF
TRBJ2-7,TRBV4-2,CASSQQEGREQYF
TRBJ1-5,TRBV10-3,CAISESLGGAKDQPQHF
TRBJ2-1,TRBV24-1,CATSDQRGNEQFF
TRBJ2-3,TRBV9,CASSALQRGGGSTDTQYF
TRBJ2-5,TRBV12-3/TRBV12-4,CASRSDRGIQETQYF
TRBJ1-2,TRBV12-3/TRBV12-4,CASTPTGQGGYTF